Shown below are 26 T cell receptor beta chains from a single sample sequenced in a study of response to subunit inactivated influenza vaccine. TCRdb processed the RT-PCR reads anew with MiXCR; each CDR3 protein has one entry. The sample lists roughly 670,000 distinct CDR3 sequences; approximately 15% were seen once. Specimen: PBMCs from blood, collected 14 days before vaccination. These receptors were taken from a man aged 50 to 59 who received an inactivated influenza vaccine.

This rearrangement joins TRBV11-3 to TRBJ2-1; no reliable D call. From germline, CDR1 is SGHNT and CDR2 YENEEA. The CDR3 loop spans 13 amino acids. The V gene lost 5 bases and the J gene lost 6 bases, with 11 bases spanning the gap. CDR3 in amino acids: CASSATWPNEQFF. CDR3 DNA: TGTGCCAGCAGCGCTACCTGGCCCAATGAGCAGTTCTTC.

The J gene is TRBJ1-5, the V gene TRBV4-1; no firm D call. Germline V lookup: CDR1 MGHRA, CDR2 YSYEKL. V lost 0 bases and J 9 bases, leaving 15 bases between the germline ends. This CDR3 is built from 15 residues. The CDR3 loop reads CASSQDKGLLAPQHF. The CDR3 coding sequence is TGCGCCAGCAGCCAAGATAAGGGTCTCCTCGCGCCCCAGCATTTT.

The chain links TRBV20-1 to TRBJ1-1, with unresolved D. Between the trimmed V and J ends, which lost 3 bases and 2 bases, there was a span of 7 bases. Germline CDR1 is DFQATT and CDR2 is SNEGSKA (reference sequence). This CDR3 spans 12 amino acids. DNA of the CDR3: TGCAGTGCTAGGGGCAGAAACACTGAAGCTTTCTTT. Protein product: CSARGRNTEAFF.

This clonotype was seen more than once but under ten times. The rearrangement links TRBV18 to TRBJ1-4, with D maybe TRBD1 (6 bases). The CDR3 runs to 15 residues. The germline V and J ends were trimmed by 3 bases and 1 base, with 9 bases remaining between them. CDR1 KGHSH and CDR2 LQKENI come from the germline V gene. CDR3 in amino acids: CASSPVQGTNEKLFF. In DNA, the CDR3 is TGTGCCAGCTCACCGGTACAGGGAACTAATGAAAAACTGTTTTTT. Together with reference TRBV18 and TRBJ1-4, the CDR3 gives the full variable domain: NAGVMQNPRHLVRRRGQEARLRCSPMKGHSHVYWYRQLPEEGLKFMVYLQKENIIDESGMPKERFSAEFPKEGPSILRIQQVVRGDSAAYFCASSPVQGTNEKLFFGSGTQLSVL.

This clonotype was seen only a few times. The CDR3 nucleotides read TGTGCCAGCAGCGTAGACGTCAGCCCGGTCAACGAGCAGTACTTC. Amino acids: CASSVDVSPVNEQYF. The chain combines TRBV9 with TRBJ2-7; no firm D call. Trimming took off 0 bases at V and 5 bases at J, with 15 bases between the two ends. Germline V gene sequence: CDR1 SGDLS, CDR2 YYNGEE. CDR3 length: 15 residues.

The chain joins TRBV12-3 or TRBV12-4 to TRBJ2-2, with D perhaps TRBD2 (5 bases). This CDR3 is 15 amino acids long. Trimming removed 2 bases from V and 8 bases from J, with 15 bases in between. The DNA for the CDR3 is TGTGCCAGCAGTTTAATCCGGGAAAGTAAAGGGGAGCTGTTTTTT. Protein sequence: CASSLIRESKGELFF.

In its sample, this clonotype was seen a few times. The V and J genes are TRBV2 and TRBJ2-1; possible D gene TRBD1, 5 bases. The germline V gene has CDR1 SNHLY and CDR2 FYNNEI. Trimming removed 2 bases at V and 7 bases at J, with 12 bases between. CDR3 size: 14 residues. In nucleotides, the CDR3 is TGTGCCAGCAGTGAACAGGGTTCTGGGAATGAGCAGTTCTTC. Translation gives CASSEQGSGNEQFF.

J is TRBJ2-6 and V is TRBV6-1; the match to TRBD1 covers 10 bases. Unmatched junction bases numbered 8, after V lost 6 bases and J lost 0 bases. This CDR3 is 18 amino acids long. Germline CDR1 MNHNS, CDR2 SASEGT. The CDR3, as DNA: TGTGCCAGCAGACCCGGGGGACAGGGGTACTCTGGGGCCAACGTCCTGACTTTC. This sequence encodes CASRPGGQGYSGANVLTF.

The table lists this clonotype with a few counts. This sequence joins TRBV4-3 and TRBJ2-5, with no clear D. The germline CDR1 and CDR2 sequences are LGHNA and YSLEER. The CDR3 loop spans 14 amino acids. Trimming cost V 1 base and J 5 bases, with 11 bases left between them. The CDR3 DNA is TGCGCCAGCAGCCAAGTAGCCGGCGAGGAGACCCAGTACTTC. Translation: CASSQVAGEETQYF.

This clonotype was detected ten times or more. This chain joins TRBV10-3 and TRBJ2-6, with D unresolved. With 6 bases removed from V and 0 bases from J, the gap between germline ends came to 15 bases. Looked up from germline, CDR1 is ENHRY and CDR2 is SYGVKD. The CDR3 sequence is 17 residues long. The CDR3 reads CAIRRPGADSGANVLTF. DNA for the CDR3: TGTGCCATCAGACGACCGGGCGCAGACTCTGGGGCCAACGTCCTGACTTTC.

The rearrangement links TRBV6-6 to TRBJ1-5; no clear D. Germline V gives CDR1 MNHNY, CDR2 SVGAGI (reference sequence). V was pared by 7 bases and J by 9 bases, with 10 bases between. This CDR3 contains 11 residues. The CDR3 loop is CASKREWPQHF. The CDR3 DNA sequence: TGTGCCAGCAAAAGGGAGTGGCCCCAGCATTTT.

CDR3 coding DNA: TGTGCCAGCAGGGGGGACGGGTCTGGGGCCAACGTCCTGACTTTC. As protein: CASRGDGSGANVLTF. V gene TRBV2 combines with J gene TRBJ2-6, with D perhaps assigned TRBD1 or TRBD2 (5 bases each). There are 15 residues in the CDR3. The V end was cut by 6 bases, the J end by 1 base, with 10 bases between. Germline CDR1 reads SNHLY; CDR2 reads FYNNEI.

This clonotype was recorded at least ten times. The rearrangement links TRBV28 to TRBJ1-2; tentative D call: TRBD1 (6 bases). The germline V gene encodes CDR1 MDHEN and CDR2 SYDVKM. The CDR3 totals 14 residues. V shed 8 bases and J shed 7 bases, with 20 bases lying between them. The CDR3 sequence is CASETGIDSRGYTF. CDR3 DNA: TGTGCCAGCGAAACAGGGATCGATTCTCGTGGCTACACCTTC.

The gene calls are TRBV5-4 and TRBJ2-1; 7 bases map to TRBD1. V dropped 2 bases and J dropped 7; count of bases not matched to a gene: 9. The V gene's germline CDR1 is SGHNT and CDR2 YYREEE (reference sequence). This CDR3 is 15 amino acids long. The CDR3 DNA follows: TGTGCCAGCAGCTTACCGGGACAGAATACGAATGAGCAGTTCTTC. Residues: CASSLPGQNTNEQFF.

This clonotype was seen only a few times. This rearrangement joins TRBV7-2 to TRBJ2-2, with TRBD1 matching 8 bases. This CDR3 has 17 amino acids. Germline CDR1 and CDR2: SGHTA and FQGNSA. V was pared by 3 bases and J by 1 base, with 7 bases of the junction left unmatched. As DNA, the CDR3 is TGTGCCAGCAGCTTCGGTTGGGGACAGGAGAACACCGGGGAGCTGTTTTTT. Its protein product is CASSFGWGQENTGELFF.

The V gene is TRBV7-2, the J gene TRBJ1-3; perhaps TRBD1 as D (6 bases). V was clipped by 5 bases and J by 0 bases, with 11 bases between them. This CDR3 has 15 amino acids. CDR1 and CDR2 (germline): SGHTA, FQGNSA. The CDR3 region has the DNA TGTGCCAGCAGCCCACAGGGTTTCTCTGGAAACACCATATATTTT. The encoded protein is CASSPQGFSGNTIYF.

This clonotype was found a few times. This chain links TRBV14 with TRBJ2-2; D is undetermined. Germline V gives CDR1 SGHDN, CDR2 FVKESK. V was trimmed by 1 base and J by 6 bases, leaving 9 bases between them. This CDR3 has 14 amino acids. The CDR3 loop reads CASSQASVSGELFF. Here the CDR3 DNA reads TGTGCCAGCAGCCAAGCCTCGGTTTCCGGGGAGCTGTTTTTT.

The V gene is TRBV4-2, the J gene TRBJ1-5; D possibly corresponds to TRBD1 (6 bases). The CDR3 runs 13 residues. Trimming cost V 8 bases and J 13 bases, with 21 bases left between them. Germline-derived CDR1 and CDR2 are LGHNA and YNFKEQ. In DNA, the CDR3 is TGTGCCAGCGCTCAAGCGCAGGGGAGCAATCAGCATTTT. This encodes CASAQAQGSNQHF.

This clonotype was seen only a few times. V and J are TRBV29-1 and TRBJ1-3; a weak D match, TRBD1 (6 bases). The germline V and J ends were trimmed by 1 base and 4 bases, with 11 bases remaining between them. Looked up from germline, CDR1 is SQVTM and CDR2 is ANQGSEA. The CDR3 has 14 amino acids. CDR3 bases: TGCAGCGTTGAAGTTGGAGGACAGGGAAACACCATATATTTT. As protein: CSVEVGGQGNTIYF.

The J gene is TRBJ1-5, the V gene TRBV6-2 or TRBV6-3; D is uncertain. Germline values: CDR1 MNHEY, CDR2 SVGEGT. The V gene lost 6 bases and the J gene lost 4 bases, with 10 bases spanning the gap. This CDR3 comprises 13 residues. The CDR3 region is CASRPTRNQPQHF. The CDR3 DNA reads as TGTGCCAGCAGGCCCACGAGAAATCAGCCCCAGCATTTT.

In its sample, this clonotype was seen a few times. The V and J genes are TRBV12-3 or TRBV12-4 and TRBJ2-1, with 9 bases aligning to TRBD2. The CDR3 contains 21 residues. Germline trimming cut 0 bases from V and 4 bases from J; bases unmatched to any gene: 19. The CDR3 here is CASSLAWGLGGGVNPYNEQFF. The CDR3 coding sequence is TGTGCCAGCAGTTTAGCTTGGGGACTGGGCGGGGGGGTAAACCCTTACAATGAGCAGTTCTTC.

The chain joins TRBV7-2 to TRBJ2-3; TRBD2 matches at 13 bases. Trimming took 3 bases from V and 5 from J; bases not matched to a gene: 8. This CDR3 contains 17 residues. Germline V gives CDR1 SGHTA, CDR2 FQGNSA. The CDR3 protein is CASSFLTSGRSLDTQYF. The DNA for the CDR3 is TGTGCCAGCAGCTTTTTGACTAGCGGGAGGTCACTAGATACGCAGTATTTT.

This clonotype was seen more than once but under ten times. The genes are TRBV5-1 and TRBJ1-1; TRBD1 aligns across 8 bases. CDR1 is SGHRS, CDR2 YFSETQ, per germline. CDR3 size: 15 residues. J lost 3 bases, V lost 4 bases, and 8 bases had no gene match. CDR3 DNA: TGCGCCAGCAGCACCGACAGGGGTGGCTACACTGAAGCTTTCTTT. Residues: CASSTDRGGYTEAFF.

This clonotype was picked up many times. The chain couples TRBV6-2 or TRBV6-3 to TRBJ1-5, with TRBD1 matching 7 bases. The CDR3 spans 14 residues. The germline CDR1 and CDR2 sequences are MNHEY and SVGEGT. Trimming cost V 8 bases and J 4 bases; bases outside gene matches: 8. DNA of the CDR3: TGTGCCAGCGAACAGGGGTTGGGGAATCAGCCCCAGCATTTT. Translating gives CASEQGLGNQPQHF.

This clonotype was detected only a few times. The gene calls are TRBV7-3 and TRBJ2-3; 12 positions agree with TRBD1. Losses at the gene ends were 3 bases for V and 10 bases for J; bases not matched to a gene: 8. The CDR3 is 15 amino acids. Per germline, CDR1 SGHTA and CDR2 FQGTGA. CDR3 nucleotides: TGTGCCAGCAGCTTCACCGGGACAGGGGGCGCTCCGCAGTATTTT. Its translation: CASSFTGTGGAPQYF. The complete variable domain, with remaining parts taken from reference TRBV7-3 and TRBJ2-3, reads GAGVSQTPSNKVTEKGKYVELRCDPISGHTALYWYRQSLGQGPEFLIYFQGTGAADDSGLPNDRFFAVRPEGSVSTLKIQRTERGDSAVYLCASSFTGTGGAPQYFGPGTRLTVL.

This clonotype was seen more than once but under ten times. The rearrangement joins TRBV20-1 to TRBJ2-2; 8 bases map to TRBD2. The CDR3 extends over 14 amino acids. Germline lookup yields CDR1 DFQATT and CDR2 SNEGSKA (reference sequence). Unmatched junction bases numbered 7, after V lost 6 bases and J lost 4 bases. In DNA, the CDR3 is TGCAGTGCCGACGGGGGGGGATCCACCGGGGAGCTGTTTTTT. This sequence encodes CSADGGGSTGELFF.